What follows describes a single T cell receptor beta chain. Germline CDR1 and CDR2: SGHRS and YFSETQ. This CDR3 is 16 amino acids long. Trimming took 5 bases from V and 7 from J, leaving 22 bases between them. Using immunoSEQ multiplex PCR, the repertoire was profiled, and TCRdb retains in-frame clones only, with some absent. Found here are 250,000 to 400,000 clones, around 86% of them singletons; the top ten hold over 4%. For recovered donors of Cohort 3, there were two negative PCRs, clearance, or symptom resolution. The data were obtained in a study of blood T cell repertoires in COVID-19. The chain couples TRBV5-1 to TRBJ2-1; tentatively, D is TRBD2 (6 bases). The sequence was obtained from a man aged 55 to 70 who had recovered from COVID-19. The sample taken for sequencing was PBMCs or T cells enriched from blood (not recorded which). The CDR3 here is CASRNLDGGMWNEQFF. CDR3 bases: TGCGCCAGCAGAAATCTAGACGGGGGTATGTGGAATGAGCAGTTCTTC. Supplemented by reference TRBV5-1 and TRBJ2-1, the full variable domain reads KAGVTQTPRYLIKTRGQQVTLSCSPISGHRSVSWYQQTPGQGLQFLFEYFSETQRNKGNFPGRFSGRQFSNSRSEMNVSTLELGDSALYLCASRNLDGGMWNEQFFGPGTRLTVL.